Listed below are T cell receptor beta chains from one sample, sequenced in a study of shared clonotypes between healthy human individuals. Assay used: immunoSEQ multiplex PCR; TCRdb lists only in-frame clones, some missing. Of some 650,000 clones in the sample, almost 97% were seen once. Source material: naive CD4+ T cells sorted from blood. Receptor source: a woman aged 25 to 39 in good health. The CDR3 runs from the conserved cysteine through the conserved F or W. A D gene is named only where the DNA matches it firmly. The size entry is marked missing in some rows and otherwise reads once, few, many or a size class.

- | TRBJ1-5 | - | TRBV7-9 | CASSPGQLQPQHF | TGTGCCAGCAGCCCCGGACAGCTTCAGCCCCAGCATTTT
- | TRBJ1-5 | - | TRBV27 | CASSPDGFEEPQHF | TGTGCCAGCAGCCCGGACGGATTCGAGGAACCCCAGCATTTT
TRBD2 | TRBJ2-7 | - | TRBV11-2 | CASSLDPAGGNEQYF | TGTGCCAGCAGCTTAGACCCAGCGGGAGGAAACGAGCAGTACTTC
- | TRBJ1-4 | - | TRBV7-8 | CASSPTGTSTEKLFF | TGTGCCAGCAGCCCTACCGGGACGTCGACTGAAAAACTGTTTTTT
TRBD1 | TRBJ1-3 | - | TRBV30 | CAWSWTGGNTIYF | TGTGCCTGGAGCTGGACAGGGGGAAACACCATATATTTT
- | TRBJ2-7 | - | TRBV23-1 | CASSRRENVPYEQYF | TGCGCCAGCAGTCGAAGAGAAAATGTCCCCTACGAGCAGTACTTC
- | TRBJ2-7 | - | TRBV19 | CASSIAQDSSYEQYF | TGTGCCAGTAGTATTGCACAGGATTCCTCCTACGAGCAGTACTTC
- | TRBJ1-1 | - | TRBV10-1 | CASSVDSTNTEAFF | TGCGCCAGCAGTGTAGACAGCACTAACACTGAAGCTTTCTTT
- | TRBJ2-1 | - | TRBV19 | CASSRGPNEQFF | TGTGCCAGTAGTAGGGGGCCCAATGAGCAGTTCTTC
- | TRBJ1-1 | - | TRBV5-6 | CASSLYSALRQIQNTEAFF | TGTGCCAGCAGCTTGTACTCGGCCTTGCGGCAGATCCAGAACACTGAAGCTTTCTTT
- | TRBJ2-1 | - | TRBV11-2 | CASSSGSESYNEQFF | TGTGCCAGCAGTTCGGGGAGTGAATCCTACAATGAGCAGTTCTTC
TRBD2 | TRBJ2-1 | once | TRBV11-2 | CASSLGAGGGEQFF | TGTGCCAGCAGCTTAGGGGCGGGCGGGGGTGAGCAGTTCTTC
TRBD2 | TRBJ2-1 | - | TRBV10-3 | CAISLAGRGNEQFF | TGTGCCATCAGCCTAGCGGGAAGAGGTAATGAGCAGTTCTTC
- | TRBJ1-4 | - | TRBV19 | CASSPGTLTAYNEKLFF | TGTGCCAGTAGTCCCGGGACGCTCACGGCCTATAATGAAAAACTGTTTTTT
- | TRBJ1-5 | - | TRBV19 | CARPRRGDGQPQHF | TGTGCCCGCCCTAGAAGGGGGGATGGTCAGCCCCAGCATTTT
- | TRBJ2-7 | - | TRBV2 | CASMYHPGTEQYF | TGTGCCAGCATGTACCACCCAGGGACCGAGCAGTACTTC
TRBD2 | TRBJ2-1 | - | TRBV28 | CASSLLAGVGDEQFF | TGTGCCAGCAGTTTGCTAGCGGGAGTCGGCGATGAGCAGTTCTTC
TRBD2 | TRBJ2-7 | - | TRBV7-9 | CASSPTGTSGFSSYEQYF | TGTGCCAGCAGCCCCACCGGGACTAGCGGATTCAGCTCCTACGAGCAGTACTTC
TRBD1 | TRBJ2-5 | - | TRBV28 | CASSQYRGTQETQYF | TGTGCCAGCAGTCAGTACAGGGGGACCCAAGAGACCCAGTACTTC
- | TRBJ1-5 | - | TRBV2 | CASSGVSRRNQPQHF | TGTGCCAGCAGCGGGGTAAGTCGGCGCAATCAGCCCCAGCATTTT
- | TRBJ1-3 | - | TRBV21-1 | CASSIGLGNTIYF | TGTGCCAGCAGCATAGGACTGGGAAACACCATATATTTT
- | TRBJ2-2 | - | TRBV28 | CASRRTSPGAGELFF | TGTGCCAGCAGACGGACTTCCCCAGGTGCCGGGGAGCTGTTTTTT
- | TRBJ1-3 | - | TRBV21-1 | CASSYSLQHARNTIYF | TGTGCCAGCAGCTACTCTCTACAACACGCACGAAACACCATATATTTT
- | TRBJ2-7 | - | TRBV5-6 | CASSRDGGRGSYEQYF | TGTGCCAGCAGCAGGGACGGGGGCAGGGGGTCCTACGAGCAGTACTTC
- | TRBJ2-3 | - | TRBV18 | CASSTEGRAGTDTQYF | TGTGCCAGCTCAACGGAGGGCCGGGCGGGCACAGATACGCAGTATTTT
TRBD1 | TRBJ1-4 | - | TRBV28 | CASSTGGLGTNEKLFF | TGTGCCAGCAGTACAGGGGGCTTAGGAACTAATGAAAAACTGTTTTTT
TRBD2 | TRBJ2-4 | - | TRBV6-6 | CASSRTSSGAKNIQYF | TGTGCCAGCAGCCGAACCTCTAGCGGGGCCAAAAACATTCAGTACTTC
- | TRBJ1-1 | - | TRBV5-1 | CASSLLTGGWGTEAFF | TGCGCCAGCAGCTTGTTAACAGGCGGCTGGGGCACTGAAGCTTTCTTT